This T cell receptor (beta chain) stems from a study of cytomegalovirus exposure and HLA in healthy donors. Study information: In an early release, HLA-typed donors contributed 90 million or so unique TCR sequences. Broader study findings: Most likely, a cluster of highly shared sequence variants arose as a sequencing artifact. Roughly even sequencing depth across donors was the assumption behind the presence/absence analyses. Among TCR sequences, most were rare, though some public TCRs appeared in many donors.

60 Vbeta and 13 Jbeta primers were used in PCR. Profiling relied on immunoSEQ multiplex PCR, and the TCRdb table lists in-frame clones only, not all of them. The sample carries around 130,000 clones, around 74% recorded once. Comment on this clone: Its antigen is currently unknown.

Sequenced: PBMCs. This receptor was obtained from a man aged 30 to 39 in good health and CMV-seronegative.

The CDR3 loop reads CASSLTGVKTEAFF. CDR3 nucleotide sequence: TGTGCCAGCAGTTTAACGGGGGTTAAAACTGAAGCTTTCTTT. The chain combines TRBV27 with TRBJ1-1, with D possibly matching TRBD1 (5 bases). Trimming stripped 2 bases from V and 5 bases from J, with 12 bases between. The CDR3 sequence is 14 residues long. From germline, CDR1 is MNHEY and CDR2 SMNVEV (reference sequence).